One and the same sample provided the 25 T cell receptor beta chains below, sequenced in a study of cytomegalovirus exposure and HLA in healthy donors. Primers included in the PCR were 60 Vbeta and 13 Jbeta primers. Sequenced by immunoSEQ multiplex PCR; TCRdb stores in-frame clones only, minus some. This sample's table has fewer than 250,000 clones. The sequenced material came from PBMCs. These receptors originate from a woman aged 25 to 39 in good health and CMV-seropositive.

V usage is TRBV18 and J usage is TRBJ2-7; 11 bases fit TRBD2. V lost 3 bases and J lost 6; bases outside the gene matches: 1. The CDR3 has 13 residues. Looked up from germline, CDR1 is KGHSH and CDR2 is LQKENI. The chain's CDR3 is CASSPGTSGEQYF. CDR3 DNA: TGTGCCAGCTCACCTGGGACTAGCGGCGAGCAGTACTTC.

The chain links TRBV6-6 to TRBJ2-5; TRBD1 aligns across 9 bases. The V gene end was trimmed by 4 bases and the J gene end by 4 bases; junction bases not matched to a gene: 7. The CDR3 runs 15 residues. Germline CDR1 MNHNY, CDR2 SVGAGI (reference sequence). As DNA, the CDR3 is TGTGCCAGCAGTTCCCCTACAGGGGGCGGAGAGACCCAGTACTTC. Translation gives CASSSPTGGGETQYF.

The CDR3 spells CAISEYKNSGANVLTF. The DNA for the CDR3 is TGTGCCATCAGTGAGTACAAAAACTCTGGGGCCAACGTCCTGACTTTC. The V gene is TRBV10-3, the J gene TRBJ2-6; D remains unclear. V was clipped by 1 base and J by 0 bases, with 7 bases between them. Germline CDR1 ENHRY, CDR2 SYGVKD. The CDR3 length is 16 residues.

The CDR3 sequence is CASSSTGGVYQPQHF. CDR3 coding DNA: TGTGCCAGCAGCTCCACAGGGGGCGTATACCAGCCCCAGCATTTT. The V call is TRBV5-6, the J call TRBJ1-5; 9 nucleotides line up with TRBD1. V gave up 3 bases and J gave up 7 bases; unmatched junction bases: 8. The CDR3 runs 15 residues. Germline V gives CDR1 SGHDT, CDR2 YYEEEE.

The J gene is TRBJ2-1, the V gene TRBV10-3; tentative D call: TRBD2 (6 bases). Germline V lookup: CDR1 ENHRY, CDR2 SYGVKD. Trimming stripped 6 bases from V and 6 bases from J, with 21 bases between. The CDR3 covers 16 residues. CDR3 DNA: TGTGCCATCAGCCACCCACCGGGAGTATGGGGCAATGAGCAGTTCTTC. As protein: CAISHPPGVWGNEQFF.

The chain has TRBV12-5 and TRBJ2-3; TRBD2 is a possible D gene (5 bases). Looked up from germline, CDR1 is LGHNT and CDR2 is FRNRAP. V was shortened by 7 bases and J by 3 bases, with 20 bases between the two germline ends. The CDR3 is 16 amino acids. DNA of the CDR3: TGTGCTAGTGCGTCGGAGGTATCTTACAGTACAGATACGCAGTATTTT. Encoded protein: CASASEVSYSTDTQYF.

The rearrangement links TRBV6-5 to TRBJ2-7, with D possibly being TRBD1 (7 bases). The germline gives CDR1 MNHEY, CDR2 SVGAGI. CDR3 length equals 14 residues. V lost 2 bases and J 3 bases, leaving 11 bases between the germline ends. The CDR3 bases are TGTGCCAGCAGTTACGGGGGGACAGACTACGAGCAGTACTTC. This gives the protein CASSYGGTDYEQYF.

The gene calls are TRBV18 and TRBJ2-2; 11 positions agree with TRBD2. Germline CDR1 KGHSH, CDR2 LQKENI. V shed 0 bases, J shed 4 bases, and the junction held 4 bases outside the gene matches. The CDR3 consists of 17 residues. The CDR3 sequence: CASSPPSSGGSTGELFF. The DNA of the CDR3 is TGTGCCAGCTCACCACCCTCTAGCGGGGGGTCCACCGGGGAGCTGTTTTTT.

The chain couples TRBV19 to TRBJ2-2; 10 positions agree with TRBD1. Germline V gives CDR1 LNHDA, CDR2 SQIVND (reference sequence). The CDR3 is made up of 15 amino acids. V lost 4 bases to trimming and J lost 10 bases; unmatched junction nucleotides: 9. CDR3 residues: CASSTGQGLLLELFF. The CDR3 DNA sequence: TGTGCCAGTAGTACGGGACAGGGGTTACTTCTGGAGCTGTTTTTT.

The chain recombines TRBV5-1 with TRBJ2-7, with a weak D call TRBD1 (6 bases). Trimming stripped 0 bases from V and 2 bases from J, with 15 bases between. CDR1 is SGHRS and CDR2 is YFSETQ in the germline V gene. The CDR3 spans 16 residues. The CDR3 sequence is CASSLAQGPEPYEQYF. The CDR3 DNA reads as TGCGCCAGCAGCTTGGCACAGGGCCCTGAGCCCTACGAGCAGTACTTC.

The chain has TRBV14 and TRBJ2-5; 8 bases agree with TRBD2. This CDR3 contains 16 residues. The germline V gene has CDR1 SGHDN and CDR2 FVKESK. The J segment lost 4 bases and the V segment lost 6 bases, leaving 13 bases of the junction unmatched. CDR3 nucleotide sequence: TGTGCCAGCAGTCGTTCGAAGGGACTAGGCCCAGAGACCCAGTACTTC. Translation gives CASSRSKGLGPETQYF.

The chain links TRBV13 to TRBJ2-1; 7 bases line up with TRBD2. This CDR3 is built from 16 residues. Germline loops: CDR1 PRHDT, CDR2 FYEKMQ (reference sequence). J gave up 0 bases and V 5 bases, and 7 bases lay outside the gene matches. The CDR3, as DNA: TGTGCCAGCAGCCCAATCGGGGGGAGCTCCTACAATGAGCAGTTCTTC. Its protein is CASSPIGGSSYNEQFF.

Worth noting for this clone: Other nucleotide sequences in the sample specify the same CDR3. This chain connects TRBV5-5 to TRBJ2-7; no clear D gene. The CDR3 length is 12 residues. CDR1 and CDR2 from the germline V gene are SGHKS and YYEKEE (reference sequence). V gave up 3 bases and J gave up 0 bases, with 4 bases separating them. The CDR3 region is CASSSSSYEQYF. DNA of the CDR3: TGTGCCAGCAGCTCCAGCTCCTACGAGCAGTACTTC.

The CDR3 nucleotides are TGTGCCAGCAGGGGGACACCGCCTCCTTTGACTTTC. Protein product: CASRGTPPPLTF. This chain connects TRBV2 to TRBJ2-6, with a possible D match to TRBD1 (6 bases). This CDR3 comprises 12 residues. V was trimmed by 6 bases and J by 17 bases, leaving 17 bases between them. CDR1 SNHLY and CDR2 FYNNEI come from the germline V gene.

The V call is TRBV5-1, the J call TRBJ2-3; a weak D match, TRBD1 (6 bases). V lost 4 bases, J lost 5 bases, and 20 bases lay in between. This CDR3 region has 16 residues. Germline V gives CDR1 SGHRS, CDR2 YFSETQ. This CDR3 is CASSPSTGSAGDTQYF. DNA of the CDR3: TGCGCCAGCAGCCCCTCCACAGGGTCAGCAGGAGATACGCAGTATTTT.

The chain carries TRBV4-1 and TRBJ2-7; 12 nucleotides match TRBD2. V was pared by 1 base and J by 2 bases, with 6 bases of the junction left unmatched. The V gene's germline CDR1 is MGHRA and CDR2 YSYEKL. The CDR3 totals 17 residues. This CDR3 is CASSQVPSGGAAYEQYF. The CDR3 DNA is TGCGCCAGCAGCCAAGTACCTAGCGGGGGGGCAGCCTACGAGCAGTACTTC.

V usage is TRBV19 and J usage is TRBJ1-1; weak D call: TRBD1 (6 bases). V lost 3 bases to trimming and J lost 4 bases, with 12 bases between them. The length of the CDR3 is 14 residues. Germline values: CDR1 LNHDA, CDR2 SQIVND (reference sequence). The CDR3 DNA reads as TGTGCCAGTAGTATTCAGGGGCCCGTCACTGAAGCTTTCTTT. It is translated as CASSIQGPVTEAFF.

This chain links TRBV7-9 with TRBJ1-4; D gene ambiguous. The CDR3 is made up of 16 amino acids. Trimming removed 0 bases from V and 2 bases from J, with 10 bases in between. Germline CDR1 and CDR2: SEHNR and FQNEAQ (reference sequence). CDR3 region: CASSLALGLTNEKLFF. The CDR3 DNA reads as TGTGCCAGCAGCTTAGCGCTCGGGTTGACTAATGAAAAACTGTTTTTT.

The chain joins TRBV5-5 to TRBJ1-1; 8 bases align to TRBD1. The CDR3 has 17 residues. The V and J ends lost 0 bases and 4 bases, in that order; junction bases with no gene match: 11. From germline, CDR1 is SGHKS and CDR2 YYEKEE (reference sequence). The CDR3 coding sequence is TGTGCCAGCAGCTTGGGCCCATTGGACAGGGACAGCACTGAAGCTTTCTTT. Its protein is CASSLGPLDRDSTEAFF.

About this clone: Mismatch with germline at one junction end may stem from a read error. CDR3 nucleotide sequence: TGTGGGGCCAGGGTACGTGAAAAACTGTTTTTT. It specifies CGARVREKLFF. This chain connects TRBV20-1 to TRBJ1-4, with a possible D match to TRBD1 (5 bases). This CDR3 region has 11 residues. From germline, CDR1 is DFQATT and CDR2 SNEGSKA (reference sequence).

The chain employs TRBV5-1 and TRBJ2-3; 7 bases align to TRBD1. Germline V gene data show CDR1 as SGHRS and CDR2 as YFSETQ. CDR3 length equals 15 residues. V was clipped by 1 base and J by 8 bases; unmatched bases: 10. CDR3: CASSLRDSRSGTQYF. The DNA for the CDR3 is TGCGCCAGCAGCTTGCGGGACAGCAGGTCGGGTACGCAGTATTTT.

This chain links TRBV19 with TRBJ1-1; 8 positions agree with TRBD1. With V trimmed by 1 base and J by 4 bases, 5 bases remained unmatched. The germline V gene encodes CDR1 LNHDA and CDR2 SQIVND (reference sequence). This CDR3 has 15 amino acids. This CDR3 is CASSIGTGISTEAFF. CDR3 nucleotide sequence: TGTGCCAGTAGTATAGGGACAGGGATTAGCACTGAAGCTTTCTTT.

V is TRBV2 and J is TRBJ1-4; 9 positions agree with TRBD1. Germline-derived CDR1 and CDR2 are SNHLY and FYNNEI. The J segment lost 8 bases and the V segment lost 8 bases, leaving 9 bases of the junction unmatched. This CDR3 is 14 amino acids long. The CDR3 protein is CASLLTGGGEKLFF. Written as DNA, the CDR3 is TGTGCCAGCCTCTTGACAGGGGGGGGAGAAAAACTGTTTTTT.

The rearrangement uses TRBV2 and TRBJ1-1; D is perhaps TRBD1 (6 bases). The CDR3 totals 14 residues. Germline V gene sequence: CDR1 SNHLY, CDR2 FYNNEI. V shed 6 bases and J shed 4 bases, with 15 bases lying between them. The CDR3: CASSETGTGTEAFF. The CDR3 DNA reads TGTGCCAGCAGCGAAACAGGGACCGGCACTGAAGCTTTCTTT.

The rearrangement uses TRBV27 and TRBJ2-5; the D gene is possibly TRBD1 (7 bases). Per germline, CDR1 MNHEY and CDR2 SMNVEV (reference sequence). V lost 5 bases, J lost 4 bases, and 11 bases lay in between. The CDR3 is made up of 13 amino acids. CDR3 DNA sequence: TGTGCCAGCAGTAGCAGGGGGGCAGAGACCCAGTACTTC. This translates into CASSSRGAETQYF.